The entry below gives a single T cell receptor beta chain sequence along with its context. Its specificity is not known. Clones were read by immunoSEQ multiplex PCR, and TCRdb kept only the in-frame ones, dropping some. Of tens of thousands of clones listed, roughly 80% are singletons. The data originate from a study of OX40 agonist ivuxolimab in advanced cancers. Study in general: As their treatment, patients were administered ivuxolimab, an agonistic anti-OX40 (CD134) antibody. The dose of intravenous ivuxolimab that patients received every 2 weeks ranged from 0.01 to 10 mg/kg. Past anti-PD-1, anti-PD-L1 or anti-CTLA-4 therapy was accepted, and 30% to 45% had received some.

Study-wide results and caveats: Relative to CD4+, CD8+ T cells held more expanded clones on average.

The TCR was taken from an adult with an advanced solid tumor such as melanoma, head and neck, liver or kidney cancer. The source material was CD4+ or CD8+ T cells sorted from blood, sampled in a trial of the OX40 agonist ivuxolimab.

The CDR3 DNA reads as TGTGCCATTCAGGACAGGGAAGCTTTCTTT. Its protein is CAIQDREAFF. The chain has TRBV2 and TRBJ1-1, with 7 positions matching TRBD1. V shed 10 bases, J shed 8 bases, and the junction held 4 bases outside the gene matches. The length of the CDR3 is 10 residues. The germline V gene has CDR1 SNHLY and CDR2 FYNNEI. Looking up the rest from reference TRBV2 and TRBJ1-1 gives the full variable domain: EPEVTQTPSHQVTQMGQEVILRCVPISNHLYFYWYRQILGQKVEFLVSFYNNEISEKSEIFDDQFSVERPDGSNFTLKIRSTKLEDSAMYFCAIQDREAFFGQGTRLTVV.